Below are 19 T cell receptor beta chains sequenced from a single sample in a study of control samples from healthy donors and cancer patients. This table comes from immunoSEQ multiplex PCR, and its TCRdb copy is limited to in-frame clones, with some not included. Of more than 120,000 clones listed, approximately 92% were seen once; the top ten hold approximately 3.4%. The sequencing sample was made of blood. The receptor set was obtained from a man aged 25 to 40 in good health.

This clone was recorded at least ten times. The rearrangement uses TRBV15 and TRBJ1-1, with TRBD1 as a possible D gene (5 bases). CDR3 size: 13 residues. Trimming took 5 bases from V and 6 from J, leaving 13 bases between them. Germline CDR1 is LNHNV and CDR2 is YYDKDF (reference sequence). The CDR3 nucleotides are TGTGCCACCAGCCTGGGGGTCGGCTCTGAAGCTTTCTTT. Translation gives CATSLGVGSEAFF. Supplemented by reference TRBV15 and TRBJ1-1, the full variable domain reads DAMVIQNPRYQVTQFGKPVTLSCSQTLNHNVMYWYQQKSSQAPKLLFHYYDKDFNNEADTPDNFQSRRPNTSFCFLDIRSPGLGDTAMYLCATSLGVGSEAFFGQGTRLTVV.

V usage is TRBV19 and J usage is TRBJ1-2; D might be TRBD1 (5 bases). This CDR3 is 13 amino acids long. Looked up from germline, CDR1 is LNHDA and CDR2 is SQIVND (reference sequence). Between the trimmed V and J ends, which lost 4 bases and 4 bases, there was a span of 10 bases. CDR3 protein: CASSRGPRYGYTF. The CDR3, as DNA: TGTGCCAGTAGTAGGGGACCGCGCTATGGCTACACCTTC.

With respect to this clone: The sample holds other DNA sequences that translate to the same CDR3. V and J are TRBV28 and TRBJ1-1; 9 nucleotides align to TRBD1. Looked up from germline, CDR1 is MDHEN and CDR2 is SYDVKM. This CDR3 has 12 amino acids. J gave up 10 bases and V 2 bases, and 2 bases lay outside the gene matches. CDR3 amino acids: CASSLPDRGAFF. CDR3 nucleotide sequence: TGTGCCAGCAGTTTACCGGACAGGGGAGCTTTCTTT.

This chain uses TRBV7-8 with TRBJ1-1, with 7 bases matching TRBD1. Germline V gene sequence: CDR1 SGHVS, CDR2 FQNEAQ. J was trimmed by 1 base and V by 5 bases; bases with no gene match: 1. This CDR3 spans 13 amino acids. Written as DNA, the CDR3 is TGTGCCAGCAGCCGACAGGGGAACACTGAAGCTTTCTTT. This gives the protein CASSRQGNTEAFF.

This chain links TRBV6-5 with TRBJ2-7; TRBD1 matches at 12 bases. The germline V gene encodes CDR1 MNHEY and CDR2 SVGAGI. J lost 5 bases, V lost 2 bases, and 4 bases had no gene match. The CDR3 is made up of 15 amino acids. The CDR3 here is CASSYRDRGQDEQYF. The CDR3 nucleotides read TGTGCCAGCAGTTACCGGGACAGGGGGCAGGACGAGCAGTACTTC.

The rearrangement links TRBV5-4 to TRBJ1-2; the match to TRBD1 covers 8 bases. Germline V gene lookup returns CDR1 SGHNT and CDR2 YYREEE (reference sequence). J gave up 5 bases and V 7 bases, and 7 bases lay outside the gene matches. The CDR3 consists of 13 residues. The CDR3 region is CASHRGNLYGYTF. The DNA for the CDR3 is TGTGCCAGCCACAGGGGGAATCTATATGGCTACACCTTC.

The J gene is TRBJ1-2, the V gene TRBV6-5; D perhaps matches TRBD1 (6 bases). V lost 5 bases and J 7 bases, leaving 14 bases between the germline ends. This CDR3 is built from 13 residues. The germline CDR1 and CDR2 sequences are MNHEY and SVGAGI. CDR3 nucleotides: TGTGCCAGCAGTCAGGGGAGAGGCTCTGGCTACACCTTC. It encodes CASSQGRGSGYTF.

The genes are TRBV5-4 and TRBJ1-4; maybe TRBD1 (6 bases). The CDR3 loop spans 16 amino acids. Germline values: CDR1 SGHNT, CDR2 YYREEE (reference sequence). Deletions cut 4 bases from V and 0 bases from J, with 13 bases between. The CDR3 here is CASSRTETTTNEKLFF. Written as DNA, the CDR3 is TGTGCCAGCAGCCGGACAGAGACCACAACTAATGAAAAACTGTTTTTT.

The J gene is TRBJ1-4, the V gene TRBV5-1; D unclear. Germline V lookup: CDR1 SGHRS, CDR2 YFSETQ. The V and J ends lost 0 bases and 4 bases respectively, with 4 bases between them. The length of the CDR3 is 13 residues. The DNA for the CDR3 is TGCGCCAGCAGCTTGGCGGGTAATGAAAAACTGTTTTTT. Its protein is CASSLAGNEKLFF.

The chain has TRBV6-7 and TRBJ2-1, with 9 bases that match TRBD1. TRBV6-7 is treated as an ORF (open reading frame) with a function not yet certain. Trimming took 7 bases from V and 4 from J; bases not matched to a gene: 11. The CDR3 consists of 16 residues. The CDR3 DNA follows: TGTGCCAGCAATACCCTGAGGACAGGGGTTTACAATGAGCAGTTCTTC. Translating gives CASNTLRTGVYNEQFF.

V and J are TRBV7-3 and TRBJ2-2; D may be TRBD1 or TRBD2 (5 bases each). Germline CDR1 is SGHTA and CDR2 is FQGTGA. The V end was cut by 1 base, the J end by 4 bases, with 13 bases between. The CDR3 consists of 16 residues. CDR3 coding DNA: TGTGCCAGCAGCTTAAGGGCAGGGAGAGGCACCGGGGAGCTGTTTTTT. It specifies CASSLRAGRGTGELFF.

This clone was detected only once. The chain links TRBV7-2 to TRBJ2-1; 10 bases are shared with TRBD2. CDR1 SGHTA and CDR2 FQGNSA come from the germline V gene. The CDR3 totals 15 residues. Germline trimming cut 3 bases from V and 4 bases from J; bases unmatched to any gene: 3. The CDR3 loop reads CASSFQRGGYNEQFF. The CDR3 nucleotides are TGTGCCAGCAGCTTTCAGCGGGGGGGATACAATGAGCAGTTCTTC.

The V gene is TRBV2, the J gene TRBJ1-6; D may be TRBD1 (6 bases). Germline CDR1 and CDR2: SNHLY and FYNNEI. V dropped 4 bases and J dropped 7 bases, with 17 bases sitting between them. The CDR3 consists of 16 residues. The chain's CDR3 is CASSVSRGALNSPLHF. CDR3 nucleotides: TGTGCCAGCAGTGTTAGTCGGGGGGCACTAAATTCACCCCTCCACTTT.

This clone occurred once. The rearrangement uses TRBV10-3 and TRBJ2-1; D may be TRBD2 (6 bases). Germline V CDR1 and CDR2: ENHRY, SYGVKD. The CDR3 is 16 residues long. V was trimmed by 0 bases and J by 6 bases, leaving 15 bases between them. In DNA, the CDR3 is TGTGCCATCAGTGAGTCTACGAGACTAGGGAGCAATGAGCAGTTCTTC. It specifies CAISESTRLGSNEQFF.

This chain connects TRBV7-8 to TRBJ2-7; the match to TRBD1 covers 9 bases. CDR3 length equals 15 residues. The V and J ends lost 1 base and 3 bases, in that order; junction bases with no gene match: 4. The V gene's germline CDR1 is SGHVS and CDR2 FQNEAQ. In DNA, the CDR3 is TGTGCCAGCAGCTTAGGGGACAGGGCGGGCTACGAGCAGTACTTC. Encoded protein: CASSLGDRAGYEQYF.

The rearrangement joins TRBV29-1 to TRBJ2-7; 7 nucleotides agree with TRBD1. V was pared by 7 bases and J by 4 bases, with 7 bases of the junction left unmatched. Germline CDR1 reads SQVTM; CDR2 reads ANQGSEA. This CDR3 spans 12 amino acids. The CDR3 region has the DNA TGCAGCGCAGGAAAGGGGGCTTACGAGCAGTACTTC. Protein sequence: CSAGKGAYEQYF.

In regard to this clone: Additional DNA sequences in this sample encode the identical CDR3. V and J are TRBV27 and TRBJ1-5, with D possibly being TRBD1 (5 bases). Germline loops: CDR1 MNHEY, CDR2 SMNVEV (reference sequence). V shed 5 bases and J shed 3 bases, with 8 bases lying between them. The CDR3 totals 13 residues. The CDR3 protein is CASSLGANQPQHF. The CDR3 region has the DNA TGTGCCAGCAGTCTAGGGGCCAATCAGCCCCAGCATTTT.

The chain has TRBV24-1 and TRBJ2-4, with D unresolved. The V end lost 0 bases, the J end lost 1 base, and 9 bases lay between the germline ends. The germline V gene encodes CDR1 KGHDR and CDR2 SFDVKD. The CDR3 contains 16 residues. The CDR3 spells CATSDLQVGAKNIQYF. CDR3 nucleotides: TGTGCCACCAGTGATTTGCAAGTCGGGGCCAAAAACATTCAGTACTTC.

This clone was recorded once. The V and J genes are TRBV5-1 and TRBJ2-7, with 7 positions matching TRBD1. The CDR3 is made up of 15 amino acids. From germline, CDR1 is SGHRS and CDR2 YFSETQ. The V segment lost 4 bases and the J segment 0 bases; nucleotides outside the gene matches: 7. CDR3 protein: CASSPQGVGSYEQYF. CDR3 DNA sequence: TGCGCCAGCAGCCCTCAGGGGGTTGGCTCCTACGAGCAGTACTTC. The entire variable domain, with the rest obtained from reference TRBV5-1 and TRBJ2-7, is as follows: KAGVTQTPRYLIKTRGQQVTLSCSPISGHRSVSWYQQTPGQGLQFLFEYFSETQRNKGNFPGRFSGRQFSNSRSEMNVSTLELGDSALYLCASSPQGVGSYEQYFGPGTRLTVT.